The TCR beta chain described here comes from a study of T cell responses to AZD1222 COVID-19 vaccine. Study findings and constraints: Baseline serology detected seropositivity in only five to seven AZD1222 recipients. Most donors were white British, females outnumbered males, and clonal diversity was possibly underestimated. Spike-spanning, vaccine-associated CD4 TCRs were dominant at 160-218 and 743-854.

Sequencing was performed with immunoSEQ multiplex PCR; in TCRdb, only in-frame clones are kept and a portion is missing. This table has roughly 170,000 clones, approximately 94% appearing once. CDR3 length equals 16 residues. The germline CDR1 and CDR2 sequences are LGHDT and YNNKEL (reference sequence). V was trimmed by 0 bases and J by 0 bases, leaving 10 bases between them. Regarding this clone: What it binds is unknown.

Some second doses came at about 4 weeks and others at about 12 weeks; these were pooled. This TCR was sampled from an adult who received the AZD1222 COVID-19 vaccine. Sequenced material: peripheral blood, taken 28 days after the second AZD1222 dose. The chain couples TRBV3-1 (or the pseudogene TRBV3-2) to TRBJ2-3; a possible D gene is TRBD2 (5 bases). CDR3 sequence: CASSQDPSSSTDTQYF. CDR3 DNA sequence: TGTGCCAGCAGCCAAGATCCTAGCAGTAGCACAGATACGCAGTATTTT.